A single sample is the source of the 7 T cell receptor beta chains below, sequenced in a study of neoadjuvant nivolumab and ipilimumab in lung cancer. Profiling relied on immunoSEQ multiplex PCR, and the TCRdb table lists in-frame clones only, not all of them. In the table there are 2,500 to 4,000 clones, about nine tenths of which are singletons. Source: tumor tissue, taken after neoadjuvant nivolumab, alone or with ipilimumab, at or shortly before surgery. The source of these receptors is an adult with non-small cell lung cancer.

This clone was counted a single time. The chain carries TRBV25-1 and TRBJ2-2; the match to TRBD2 covers 7 bases. The V segment lost 3 bases and the J segment 5 bases; nucleotides outside the gene matches: 6. CDR1 is MGHDK, CDR2 SYGVNS, per germline. The CDR3 runs 15 residues. CDR3 DNA: TGTGCCAGCAGTGAGAGCGGGACGGTTACCGGGGAGCTGTTTTTT. Translation gives CASSESGTVTGELFF.

The J gene is TRBJ1-1, the V gene TRBV30; D not certain. The CDR3 length is 11 residues. Trimming removed 4 bases at V and 4 bases at J, with 7 bases between. Germline lookup yields CDR1 GTSNPN and CDR2 SVGIG (reference sequence). The CDR3 sequence: CAWIRATEAFF. The CDR3 coding sequence is TGTGCCTGGATCCGAGCCACTGAAGCTTTCTTT. The variable domain in full, with the rest retrieved from reference TRBV30 and TRBJ1-1, is SQTIHQWPATLVQPVGSPLSLECTVEGTSNPNLYWYRQAAGRGLQLLFYSVGIGQISSEVPQNLSASRPQDRQFILSSKKLLLSDSGFYLCAWIRATEAFFGQGTRLTVV.

V and J are TRBV6-1 and TRBJ2-4; no firm D call. The CDR3 is 15 amino acids. Trimming took 6 bases from V and 0 from J, leaving 12 bases between them. The germline V gene has CDR1 MNHNS and CDR2 SASEGT. The CDR3 reads CASRTGGLAKNIQYF. The CDR3 DNA reads as TGTGCCAGCAGGACGGGTGGATTAGCCAAAAACATTCAGTACTTC.

The genes are TRBV7-6 and TRBJ2-7, with 7 bases that match TRBD1. CDR1 and CDR2 from the germline V gene are SGHVS and FNYEAQ. The V segment lost 1 base and the J segment 3 bases; nucleotides outside the gene matches: 6. The CDR3 extends over 15 amino acids. CDR3 sequence reads: CASSLEDRESYEQYF. CDR3 DNA: TGTGCCAGCAGCTTAGAAGACAGGGAGAGCTACGAGCAGTACTTC.

The rearrangement uses TRBV2 and TRBJ1-1, with TRBD1 as a possible D gene (5 bases). Trimming removed 3 bases from V and 5 bases from J, with 13 bases in between. CDR1 is SNHLY, CDR2 FYNNEI, per germline. The CDR3 loop spans 14 amino acids. The CDR3, as DNA: TGTGCCAGCAGTGATCGGGGGAGCAGGACTGAAGCTTTCTTT. It codes for CASSDRGSRTEAFF.

The chain employs TRBV20-1 and TRBJ1-2, with D perhaps TRBD1 (6 bases). Trimming took off 6 bases at V and 8 bases at J, with 13 bases between the two ends. CDR3 size: 11 residues. Germline values: CDR1 DFQATT, CDR2 SNEGSKA (reference sequence). The CDR3 nucleotides are TGCAGTGCCCAGGGGTTCTGGGGCTACACCTTC. Amino acid sequence: CSAQGFWGYTF.

The rearrangement links TRBV9 to TRBJ2-1; D not resolved. V was pared by 0 bases and J by 0 bases, with 4 bases between. CDR1 SGDLS and CDR2 YYNGEE come from the germline V gene. CDR3 length equals 14 residues. CDR3 sequence (DNA): TGTGCCAGCAGCGTAGTGGACTCCTACAATGAGCAGTTCTTC. Protein: CASSVVDSYNEQFF.